The 2 T cell receptor beta chains in this list originate from one sample, sequenced in a study of T cells in Graves' hyperthyroidism and ophthalmopathy. Researchers amplified the TCR beta CDR3 regions from RNA transcripts. During a first-round RT-PCR of the TCR CDR3, the HTBI primer set was used. TCRdb re-called the multiplex PCR reads through MiXCR, storing one row per CDR3 protein. The sample consists of roughly 200,000 distinct CDR3 sequences, 18% of them appearing once. Sample: blood. The receptors were sampled from a man in his forties with Graves' hyperthyroidism.

This clonotype was detected many times. This chain uses TRBV7-8 with TRBJ2-3; 7 bases agree with TRBD2. V dropped 4 bases and J dropped 2; count of bases not matched to a gene: 6. The CDR3 totals 15 residues. Germline lookup yields CDR1 SGHVS and CDR2 FQNEAQ. In DNA, the CDR3 is TGTGCCAGCAGCTCGGGGGGTCGAGTCACAGATACGCAGTATTTT. Protein product: CASSSGGRVTDTQYF.

The chain carries TRBV9 and TRBJ2-2; no definite D call. Germline assignment: CDR1 SGDLS and CDR2 YYNGEE. The CDR3 spans 15 residues. V was clipped by 0 bases and J by 1 base, with 7 bases between them. The CDR3 bases are TGTGCCAGCAGCGTAGCTTCAGGGAACACCGGGGAGCTGTTTTTT. Its protein is CASSVASGNTGELFF. Looking up the rest from reference TRBV9 and TRBJ2-2 gives the full variable domain: DSGVTQTPKHLITATGQRVTLRCSPRSGDLSVYWYQQSLDQGLQFLIQYYNGEERAKGNILERFSAQQFPDLHSELNLSSLELGDSALYFCASSVASGNTGELFFGEGSRLTVL.